This T cell receptor beta chain was observed in a study of T-cell memory formation after mild COVID-19. From the 5' RACE reads, TCRdb called clonotypes with MiXCR, one entry per CDR3 protein. The sample holds 350,000 or so distinct CDR3 sequences, roughly 20% seen once. This CDR3 contains 14 residues. Looked up from germline, CDR1 is SGHVS and CDR2 is FNYEAQ. V dropped 1 base and J dropped 2 bases, with 3 bases sitting between them. The source of this sequence is a man aged 18 to 30 who had mild COVID-19 (a few samples of this study predate the infection). Cell type and time point are not known. This chain connects TRBV7-6 to TRBJ2-6; D gene uncertain. Sequencing input: PBMCs or a T cell subset sorted from them (not recorded which). The CDR3 sequence: CASSLDPGANVLTF. CDR3 DNA sequence: TGTGCCAGCAGCTTAGATCCTGGGGCCAACGTCCTGACTTTC.